This T cell receptor beta chain was identified during a study of T cells in Graves' hyperthyroidism and ophthalmopathy (dated by TCRdb to 2018 to 2020). Regarding the research as a whole: Peripheral blood was sampled at the time of initial diagnosis, prior to any treatment. TCR V-J signatures able to tell the groups apart were searched for in a discovery cohort of more than 90 patients, of whom more than 40 had Graves' ophthalmopathy and about 55 had stable Graves' hyperthyroidism. An independent validation cohort of around 20 hyperthyroidism patients and 17 patients who later progressed to ophthalmopathy tested prospective prediction of ophthalmopathy. For training and testing, the approximately 92 patients in the discovery cohort were randomly divided in a 7:3 ratio. In addition, the study compared T-cell repertoires in thyroid tissue and in blood from roughly 6 Graves' hyperthyroidism patients. Once sampling was done, hyperthyroidism patients were given methimazole at a starting dose of 30 mg daily, whereas ophthalmopathy patients were given high-dose intravenous methylprednisolone. TCR Vbeta CDR3 sequencing of some 140 peripheral blood samples (under 45 ophthalmopathy, about 74 hyperthyroidism and approximately 17 progressor patients) is reported in the paper. Summary of the overall study and its limitations: A model built on a 13 V-J signature distinguished ophthalmopathy from stable hyperthyroidism, reaching around 88% sensitivity and 81.08% specificity in cross-validation and 80%/75% in testing. Most expanded thyroid clonotypes (frequency above 0.001) were also detected in blood, a finding suggesting that blood repertoires may reflect thyroid immune responses. No statistical method was used to fix the sample size in advance, and group allocation was not hidden from the investigators. In validation, progression to ophthalmopathy was predicted by the model with almost 71% sensitivity and roughly 76% specificity, a median of about 6.8 months before onset.

Graves' hyperthyroidism was defined as stable when no progression to ophthalmopathy occurred over 18 months of follow-up. Hyperthyroidism patients were aged 18 to 65 years and newly diagnosed, with disease duration of less than 2 months. The study excluded patients with uncontrolled infections, other autoimmune diseases, pregnancy or lactation. Diagnoses were based on clinical symptoms, serum thyroxine and TRAb, thyroid ultrasound and orbital computed tomography. Ficoll-Paque density gradient centrifugation was used to isolate PBMCs from around 10 ml of fresh peripheral blood. Total RNA was extracted using Trizol reagent, and RNA quality was assessed on an Agilent 2100 Bioanalyzer. TCR beta CDR3 regions were amplified from RNA transcripts. The first round of RT-PCR for the TCR CDR3 was performed with the HTBI primer set and the Qiagen OneStep RT-PCR kit. Libraries were constructed in a second round of multiplex PCR, after which size selection and purification were carried out. Sequencing of the libraries was done on an Illumina HiSeq2000 using paired-end 100 bp reads. The authors' analysis ran thus. SOAPnuke was used to process the raw data, throwing out any read that contained adapters or uncalled bases, had a mean Phred below 15, or lacked an exact constant-primer or identifier match. COPE v1.2.5 was used to merge the high-quality paired reads, and each unique nucleotide sequence was defined as a clonotype. MiTCR v1.1 was used to align clonotypes to the IMGT TRBV, TRBD and TRBJ reference segments. The analysis was restricted to V-J combinations with a frequency above 0.0001, which together covered just over 99% of the repertoires. The TCS score was defined as the ratio of F50 (clonal expansion) to E x V (chaos), calculated using BLOSUM62-based TCRdist between CDR3 peptides within each V-J. Welch's t-statistics and random forest reduced roughly 540 V-J features to under 15, which were used in a naive Bayes classifier (R e1071). TCRdb itself trimmed the public reads at Q25 with fastp, ran MiXCR and retained productive beta chains. For every CDR3 protein sequence, its rows merge into one entry that carries the most common genes and DNA. The V and J calls reflect TCRdb's pipeline rather than the authors' work. Present in this sample are hundreds of thousands of distinct CDR3 sequences, over 15% of which were seen just once. The ten largest make up 15% to 20% of the sample.

This clonotype has a count of ten or more. No cognate antigen has been identified for it. No clone much larger than this one lies a single base away; base qualities are absent. Measured from the cysteine to the phenylalanine, the CDR3 is 14 residues long. The entry retains the CDR3 DNA only, 42 bases that are in frame from base 1. Here V drops 2 bases and J drops 4 bases, and the junction holds 3 bases not matched to any gene. The clonotype originates from a woman under 30 with Graves' hyperthyroidism. The sample taken for sequencing was blood. Rearrangement joined TRBV12-3 or TRBV12-4 to TRBJ2-3; TRBD1 agrees with 7 junctional bases. The bases are TGTGCCAGCAGTTTATTTCAGGGGGCAGATACGCAGTATTTT. This codes for CASSLFQGADTQYF.